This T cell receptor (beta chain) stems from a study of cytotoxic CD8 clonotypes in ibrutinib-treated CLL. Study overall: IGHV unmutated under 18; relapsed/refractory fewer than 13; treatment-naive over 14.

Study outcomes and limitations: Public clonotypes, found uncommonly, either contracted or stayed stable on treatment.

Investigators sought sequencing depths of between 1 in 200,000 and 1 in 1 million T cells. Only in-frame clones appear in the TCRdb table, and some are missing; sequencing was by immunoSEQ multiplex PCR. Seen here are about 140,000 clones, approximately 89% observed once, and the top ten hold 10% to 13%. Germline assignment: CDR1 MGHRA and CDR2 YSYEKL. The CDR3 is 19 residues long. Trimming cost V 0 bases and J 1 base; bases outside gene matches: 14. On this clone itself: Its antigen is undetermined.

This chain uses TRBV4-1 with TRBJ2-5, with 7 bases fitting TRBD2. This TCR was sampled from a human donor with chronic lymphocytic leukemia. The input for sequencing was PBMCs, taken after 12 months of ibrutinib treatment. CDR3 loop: CASSQEIGRETHFQETQYF. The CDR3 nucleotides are TGCGCCAGCAGCCAAGAAATTGGGCGGGAGACCCACTTCCAAGAGACCCAGTACTTC.